The source of this T cell receptor beta chain is a study of post-analysis software for immune sequencing data. Study-wide results and caveats: Among roughly five TRBV segments more frequent in patients than controls were TRBV5-6, TRBV5-1 and TRBV20-1. By F measure, samples from a shared preparation batch strongly co-clustered. Normalized Chao1 diversity in multiple sclerosis patients fell significantly below that of controls.

This CDR3 is 16 amino acids long. The V and J ends lost 5 bases and 0 bases respectively, with 14 bases between them. Germline lookup yields CDR1 SGHTA and CDR2 FQGNSA. The authors incorporated unique molecular identifiers into the TCR beta cDNA libraries. T cells numbering roughly 0.9 to 10 million yielded cDNA molecules that totaled roughly 500,000. TCRdb reprocessed the PCR reads with MiXCR, giving one entry per CDR3 protein. The table lists approximately 690,000 distinct CDR3 sequences, over 45% of them singletons. Turning to this clonotype: The antigen remains undetermined.

The TCR was taken from a girl aged 2-10 years with multiple sclerosis. The sequenced sample consisted of blood. The chain combines TRBV7-2 with TRBJ2-4; D is possibly TRBD2 (6 bases). CDR3: CASSPIAALAKNIQYF. The CDR3 DNA reads as TGTGCCAGCAGCCCCATAGCGGCCCTAGCCAAAAACATTCAGTACTTC.